These 17 T cell receptor beta chains originate from one sample sequenced in a study of blood T cell repertoires in COVID-19. The repertoire was sequenced with immunoSEQ multiplex PCR; TCRdb's copy has only in-frame clones and lacks some. The sample records roughly 70,000 clones, approximately 80% being singletons. Sequencing was done on a sample of peripheral blood. These receptors all come from a man between 60 and 70 years old with COVID-19, enrolled during active disease.

The chain joins TRBV6-7 to TRBJ2-1; weak D call: TRBD2 (5 bases). TRBV6-7 belongs to the ORF category, with a function that is uncertain. Deletions cut 6 bases from V and 3 bases from J, with 12 bases between. The CDR3 runs 14 residues. The CDR3 nucleotides are TGTGCCAGCAGAGGGCGGGCGTACTACAATGAGCAGTTCTTC. Its translation is CASRGRAYYNEQFF.

V usage is TRBV28 and J usage is TRBJ2-4; a possible D gene is TRBD2 (5 bases). V was cut by 6 bases and J by 14 bases, with 11 bases left in between. Germline V gives CDR1 MDHEN, CDR2 SYDVKM. The CDR3 covers 10 residues. The CDR3 sequence: CASSRGPKYF. DNA for the CDR3: TGTGCCAGCAGCCGCGGGCCTAAGTACTTC.

The chain links TRBV2 to TRBJ2-7, with D tentatively TRBD1 (6 bases). CDR3 length: 15 residues. Germline V gene lookup returns CDR1 SNHLY and CDR2 FYNNEI. V was cut by 8 bases and J by 7 bases, with 24 bases left in between. CDR3 residues: CASRSRMGQYGEQYF. CDR3 DNA sequence: TGTGCCAGCCGGTCTAGAATGGGACAATACGGAGAGCAGTACTTC.

This clone is a singleton in its sample. The chain couples TRBV6-1 to TRBJ2-1; 8 bases are shared with TRBD2. The CDR3 contains 16 residues. Per the germline V gene, CDR1 is MNHNS and CDR2 is SASEGT. The junction had 8 bases not matched to a gene; V was cut back by 2 bases and J by 5 bases. CDR3 protein: CASSEPPSGSNNEQFF. CDR3 nucleotide sequence: TGTGCCAGCAGTGAACCCCCCAGCGGGAGTAACAATGAGCAGTTCTTC.

The rearrangement uses TRBV12-5 and TRBJ2-1; 8 positions match TRBD2. Trimming cost V 0 bases and J 5 bases; bases outside gene matches: 3. The CDR3 is 15 residues long. Germline V CDR1 and CDR2: LGHNT, FRNRAP. CDR3 in amino acids: CASGLVPGLDNEQFF. DNA of the CDR3: TGTGCTAGTGGTTTGGTACCGGGACTAGACAATGAGCAGTTCTTC.

The J gene is TRBJ1-2, the V gene TRBV5-1; maybe TRBD1 (5 bases). V lost 0 bases, J lost 6 bases, and 12 bases lay in between. The CDR3 is made up of 14 amino acids. In germline, CDR1 is SGHRS, CDR2 YFSETQ. The CDR3 DNA is TGCGCCAGCAGCTTGGAGGGGTGGTCGGATGGCTACACCTTC. This translates into CASSLEGWSDGYTF.

The count of this clone is one. The CDR3 sequence is CASSTPTGVAAPPSVNEQFF. In nucleotides, the CDR3 is TGTGCCAGCAGTACACCGACGGGAGTAGCGGCCCCGCCGTCGGTCAATGAGCAGTTCTTC. V is TRBV27 and J is TRBJ2-1; D might be TRBD2 (6 bases). The CDR3 contains 20 residues. Trimming removed 5 bases from V and 6 bases from J, with 32 bases in between. Germline-derived CDR1 and CDR2 are MNHEY and SMNVEV (reference sequence).

The rearrangement joins TRBV14 to TRBJ2-5; TRBD2 aligns across 11 bases. The germline gives CDR1 SGHDN, CDR2 FVKESK. With V trimmed by 4 bases and J by 2 bases, 3 bases remained unmatched. The CDR3 consists of 15 residues. CDR3 in DNA: TGTGCCAGCAGCCCCCTAGCGGGAGGACAAGAGACCCAGTACTTC. Protein sequence: CASSPLAGGQETQYF.

The chain recombines TRBV7-2 with TRBJ2-1; 8 bases align to TRBD2. Germline-derived CDR1 and CDR2 are SGHTA and FQGNSA. The CDR3 spans 14 residues. Germline trimming cut 5 bases from V and 8 bases from J; bases unmatched to any gene: 8. CDR3 DNA: TGTGCCAGCAGCACAAGACTCGGGGGGGATGAGCAGTTCTTC. Translated, it gives CASSTRLGGDEQFF.

The chain couples TRBV28 to TRBJ2-5, with TRBD1 identical over 7 bases. The V segment lost 7 bases and the J segment 5 bases; nucleotides outside the gene matches: 7. The germline V gene has CDR1 MDHEN and CDR2 SYDVKM. The CDR3 has 13 amino acids. In nucleotides, the CDR3 is TGTGCCAGCACTCGACAGGGTTGGGAGACCCAGTACTTC. It translates to CASTRQGWETQYF.

The chain uses TRBV10-3 and TRBJ1-2, with a tentative D call TRBD1 (6 bases). V was clipped by 6 bases and J by 8 bases, with 16 bases between them. CDR3 length: 13 residues. Per the germline V gene, CDR1 is ENHRY and CDR2 is SYGVKD. The CDR3 DNA is TGTGCCATCAGGGCTCCCGCAGGGGAAGGCTACACCTTC. The encoded protein is CAIRAPAGEGYTF.

V gene TRBV9 combines with J gene TRBJ2-3, with 11 bases that match TRBD2. J was trimmed by 5 bases and V by 3 bases; bases with no gene match: 5. The CDR3 consists of 15 residues. The germline V gene has CDR1 SGDLS and CDR2 YYNGEE. The CDR3 DNA reads TGTGCCAGCAGCGCCTTAGCGGGAGGGCAAGATACGCAGTATTTT. Amino acid sequence: CASSALAGGQDTQYF.

This chain connects TRBV13 to TRBJ2-7; 7 bases agree with TRBD1. Germline V gene data show CDR1 as PRHDT and CDR2 as FYEKMQ (reference sequence). The CDR3 contains 15 residues. The ends lost 5 bases at V and 0 bases at J; junction bases unmatched: 7. The CDR3 DNA is TGTGCCAGCAGCCCCTGGACAGGTGGCTCCTACGAGCAGTACTTC. Its translation: CASSPWTGGSYEQYF. Full variable domain (remainder filled in from reference TRBV13 and TRBJ2-7): AAGVIQSPRHLIKEKRETATLKCYPIPRHDTVYWYQQGPGQDPQFLISFYEKMQSDKGSIPDRFSAQQFSDYHSELNMSSLELGDSALYFCASSPWTGGSYEQYFGPGTRLTVT.

The chain is built from TRBV6-1 and TRBJ2-7; D uncertain. This CDR3 contains 12 residues. The V gene's germline CDR1 is MNHNS and CDR2 SASEGT. Trimming removed 2 bases at V and 7 bases at J, with 9 bases between. CDR3 loop: CASSELLTEQYF. As DNA, the CDR3 is TGTGCCAGCAGTGAATTGCTGACTGAGCAGTACTTC.

The chain uses TRBV5-6 and TRBJ2-3, with TRBD2 identical over 12 bases. Trimming at V came to 4 bases and at J to 1 base, leaving 7 bases not matched to a gene. Germline loops: CDR1 SGHDT, CDR2 YYEEEE. CDR3 length equals 17 residues. The CDR3 loop reads CASSHRTSGVGTDTQYF. The DNA for the CDR3 is TGTGCCAGCAGCCATAGGACTAGCGGGGTCGGCACAGATACGCAGTATTTT.

The J gene is TRBJ2-3, the V gene TRBV5-1, with 12 bases lining up with TRBD2. After removal of 4 bases from V and 6 bases from J, the junction contained 12 bases not matched to a gene. This CDR3 contains 17 residues. Germline lookup yields CDR1 SGHRS and CDR2 YFSETQ. DNA for the CDR3: TGCGCCAGCAGCCTCGCTAGCGGGGGGGGACTAGGGGATACGCAGTATTTT. It translates to CASSLASGGGLGDTQYF.

The V and J genes are TRBV7-2 and TRBJ2-7, with 8 bases aligning to TRBD2. V shed 5 bases and J 0 bases; nucleotides not matched to a gene: 6. The germline gives CDR1 SGHTA, CDR2 FQGNSA. The length of the CDR3 is 15 residues. The CDR3 region has the DNA TGTGCCAGCAGCCGGTTTAGCGGGACCTCCTACGAGCAGTACTTC. It translates to CASSRFSGTSYEQYF.